Listed here are 22 T cell receptor beta chains from one sample, sequenced in a study of identical twins. MiXCR, run by TCRdb on the 5' RACE reads, gives a single entry per CDR3 protein. The data show 700,000 or so distinct CDR3 sequences, about 20% seen once. These data are also associated with another study on T cells expressing NK-cell markers.

Material for sequencing was PBMCs. These receptors originate from a woman aged 18-29 years in good health.

V gene TRBV7-9 combines with J gene TRBJ1-1; maybe TRBD1 (5 bases). The CDR3 totals 13 residues. Trimming stripped 6 bases from V and 4 bases from J, with 12 bases between. Germline-derived CDR1 and CDR2 are SEHNR and FQNEAQ (reference sequence). Written as DNA, the CDR3 is TGTGCCAGCAGTCAAGGGACGTTCACTGAAGCTTTCTTT. This encodes CASSQGTFTEAFF. Based on the CDR3 plus reference TRBV7-9 and TRBJ1-1, the full variable domain is DTGVSQNPRHKITKRGQNVTFRCDPISEHNRLYWYRQTLGQGPEFLTYFQNEAQLEKSRLLSDRFSAERPKGSFSTLEIQRTEQGDSAMYLCASSQGTFTEAFFGQGTRLTVV.

The table lists this clonotype with many counts. The gene calls are TRBV4-3 and TRBJ2-1; D may be TRBD1 (5 bases). The germline V and J ends were trimmed by 0 bases and 9 bases, with 9 bases remaining between them. The CDR3 sequence is 13 residues long. Germline V gene lookup returns CDR1 LGHNA and CDR2 YSLEER. The DNA of the CDR3 is TGCGCCAGCAGCCAAGAGAGAGACAGTGAGCAGTTCTTC. Amino acid sequence: CASSQERDSEQFF.

The chain combines TRBV6-1 with TRBJ2-7; maybe TRBD2 (6 bases). CDR3 length equals 15 residues. Trimming took off 8 bases at V and 3 bases at J, with 20 bases between the two ends. Germline V gene data show CDR1 as MNHNS and CDR2 as SASEGT. CDR3 sequence reads: CASGAGTPIYYEQYF. The CDR3 DNA follows: TGTGCCAGCGGTGCCGGGACTCCTATTTACTACGAGCAGTACTTC.

The chain has TRBV4-3 and TRBJ2-7, with D tentatively TRBD2 (6 bases). The CDR3 spans 15 residues. Germline CDR1 LGHNA, CDR2 YSLEER. The V and J ends lost 0 bases and 3 bases respectively, with 12 bases between them. CDR3 in DNA: TGCGCCAGCAGCCAAGACTGGGACTTGGGCTACGAGCAGTACTTC. Translated: CASSQDWDLGYEQYF.

This clonotype has a handful of counts. V usage is TRBV12-3 or TRBV12-4 and J usage is TRBJ1-2, with 8 bases fitting TRBD1. V lost 3 bases, J lost 4 bases, and 4 bases stayed unmatched. The CDR3 is 14 residues long. This CDR3 reads CASSFGQGLYGYTF. The DNA for the CDR3 is TGTGCCAGCAGTTTTGGACAGGGCCTCTATGGCTACACCTTC.

In its sample, this clonotype was seen a few times. The chain is built from TRBV12-3 or TRBV12-4 and TRBJ2-1; D perhaps matches TRBD2 (7 bases). The CDR3 has 11 amino acids. Deletions cut 8 bases from V and 8 bases from J, with 10 bases between. The CDR3 region has the DNA TGTGCCAGCGGGGGGGCGTATGAGCAGTTCTTC. As protein: CASGGAYEQFF.

The rearrangement joins TRBV30 to TRBJ2-7, with TRBD2 matching 7 bases. The germline V gene has CDR1 GTSNPN and CDR2 SVGIG (reference sequence). The CDR3 consists of 14 residues. Trimming took 2 bases from V and 5 from J; bases not matched to a gene: 9. The CDR3 protein is CAWSYGREYNEQYF. DNA of the CDR3: TGTGCCTGGAGTTATGGGCGGGAGTACAACGAGCAGTACTTC.

The rearrangement links TRBV12-3 or TRBV12-4 to TRBJ2-1; a possible D gene is TRBD2 (6 bases). There are 15 residues in the CDR3. V was shortened by 8 bases and J by 8 bases, with 22 bases between the two germline ends. CDR3 bases: TGTGCCAGCGGAGGGGTCCCGCTAGCCCGCGATGAGCAGTTCTTC. Translating gives CASGGVPLARDEQFF.

The CDR3 sequence is CASSLWELYGYTF. The CDR3 DNA reads as TGTGCCAGCAGCTTATGGGAACTCTATGGCTACACCTTC. V and J are TRBV7-9 and TRBJ1-2, with unresolved D. Deletions cut 2 bases from V and 4 bases from J, with 8 bases between. The CDR3 length is 13 residues. Germline V gene data show CDR1 as SEHNR and CDR2 as FQNEAQ (reference sequence).

A few counts support this clonotype. The chain combines TRBV10-3 with TRBJ2-1; D may be TRBD1 or TRBD2 (5 bases each). Trimming took off 11 bases at V and 3 bases at J, with 17 bases between the two ends. The germline gives CDR1 ENHRY, CDR2 SYGVKD. CDR3 length: 14 amino acids. DNA of the CDR3: TGTGCCTCGAGGGGCCGCGGCAACTACAATGAGCAGTTCTTC. This codes for CASRGRGNYNEQFF.

The sample holds a few counts of this clonotype. The V gene is TRBV5-5, the J gene TRBJ1-1; the D is unclear. The CDR3 is made up of 11 amino acids. The germline V and J ends were trimmed by 4 bases and 7 bases, with 8 bases remaining between them. CDR1 is SGHKS and CDR2 is YYEKEE in the germline V gene (reference sequence). In DNA, the CDR3 is TGTGCCAGCAGCATACAGCTTGAAGCTTTCTTT. Encoded protein: CASSIQLEAFF. Combining the CDR3 with reference TRBV5-5 and TRBJ1-1 gives the whole variable domain DAGVTQSPTHLIKTRGQQVTLRCSPISGHKSVSWYQQVLGQGPQFIFQYYEKEERGRGNFPDRFSARQFPNYSSELNVNALLLGDSALYLCASSIQLEAFFGQGTRLTVV.

V gene TRBV2 combines with J gene TRBJ2-7; the match to TRBD1 covers 8 bases. Germline values: CDR1 SNHLY, CDR2 FYNNEI. CDR3 length: 13 residues. The trim removed 6 bases at V and 5 bases at J, leaving 6 bases unmatched. The CDR3 coding sequence is TGTGCCAGCAGGGGGACAGGCCCCCACGAGCAGTACTTC. Its translation is CASRGTGPHEQYF. The full variable domain, its missing parts supplied by reference TRBV2 and TRBJ2-7, is EPEVTQTPSHQVTQMGQEVILRCVPISNHLYFYWYRQILGQKVEFLVSFYNNEISEKSEIFDDQFSVERPDGSNFTLKIRSTKLEDSAMYFCASRGTGPHEQYFGPGTRLTVT.

This clonotype was detected only once. V usage is TRBV5-6 and J usage is TRBJ2-2, with D possibly being TRBD1 or TRBD2 (5 bases each). This CDR3 contains 15 residues. Germline assignment: CDR1 SGHDT and CDR2 YYEEEE. Between the trimmed V and J ends, which lost 7 bases and 2 bases, there was a span of 15 bases. The CDR3 loop reads CASLPGLVNTGELFF. CDR3 coding DNA: TGTGCCAGCTTACCGGGGCTCGTCAACACCGGGGAGCTGTTTTTT.

This clonotype has only a few counts. The V call is TRBV20-1, the J call TRBJ1-1, with D uncertain. Trimming removed 1 base from V and 3 bases from J, with 9 bases in between. The CDR3 sequence is 13 residues long. From germline, CDR1 is DFQATT and CDR2 SNEGSKA (reference sequence). In nucleotides, the CDR3 is TGCAGTGCTAGAGGAGTTGGAGACACTGAAGCTTTCTTT. As protein: CSARGVGDTEAFF.

This clonotype came up a few times. This rearrangement joins TRBV27 to TRBJ2-5; 15 bases line up with TRBD2. V dropped 1 base and J dropped 2; count of bases not matched to a gene: 11. Germline CDR1 MNHEY, CDR2 SMNVEV (reference sequence). CDR3 length: 20 amino acids. The CDR3 is CASSLLGPRTSGRVQETQYF. The CDR3, as DNA: TGTGCCAGCAGTTTATTGGGCCCTCGGACTAGCGGGAGGGTTCAAGAGACCCAGTACTTC.

This clonotype showed up just a few times. The V and J genes are TRBV6-1 and TRBJ2-7; 7 bases fit TRBD2. The germline V gene encodes CDR1 MNHNS and CDR2 SASEGT. J lost 5 bases, V lost 7 bases, and 11 bases had no gene match. This CDR3 is 14 amino acids long. CDR3 nucleotide sequence: TGTGCCAGCAAGGCTAGCGGTCTAAAAAACGAGCAGTACTTC. This codes for CASKASGLKNEQYF.

The chain carries TRBV12-3 or TRBV12-4 and TRBJ2-7; D not certain. The CDR3 totals 14 residues. V was pared by 4 bases and J by 3 bases, with 13 bases between. CDR3 sequence reads: CASSSYIARYEQYF. CDR3 sequence (DNA): TGTGCCAGCAGTTCATACATTGCCCGCTACGAGCAGTACTTC.

The gene calls are TRBV5-1 and TRBJ2-1; 7 positions agree with TRBD2. The ends lost 4 bases at V and 7 bases at J; junction bases unmatched: 14. There are 16 residues in the CDR3. Germline loops: CDR1 SGHRS, CDR2 YFSETQ. CDR3 sequence reads: CASSILAGVGENEQFF. Here the CDR3 DNA reads TGCGCCAGCAGCATCTTAGCGGGCGTCGGGGAGAATGAGCAGTTCTTC.

The chain couples TRBV20-1 to TRBJ2-7, with TRBD1 identical over 10 bases. Germline V lookup: CDR1 DFQATT, CDR2 SNEGSKA (reference sequence). The junction had 10 bases not matched to a gene; V was cut back by 3 bases and J by 5 bases. The CDR3 extends over 15 amino acids. The chain's CDR3 is CSASRISTGGDEQYF. The CDR3 DNA is TGCAGTGCTAGTAGGATCTCGACAGGGGGCGACGAGCAGTACTTC.

This clonotype was detected a few times. The chain is built from TRBV7-9 and TRBJ1-1; D unresolved. Trimming shortened V by 11 bases and J by 6 bases, and 16 bases separated the two germline ends. Per the germline V gene, CDR1 is SEHNR and CDR2 is FQNEAQ (reference sequence). This CDR3 has 12 residues. In DNA, the CDR3 is TGTGCCGTCAAAGCCCCGGAGGCTGAAGCTTTCTTT. Residues: CAVKAPEAEAFF.

This chain uses TRBV15 with TRBJ1-1; maybe TRBD1 (6 bases). V lost 5 bases, J lost 11 bases, and 12 bases lay in between. This CDR3 region has 11 residues. Per germline, CDR1 LNHNV and CDR2 YYDKDF (reference sequence). The CDR3 DNA reads TGTGCCACCAGCCAGGGGCTAGGGGCTTTCTTT. It specifies CATSQGLGAFF.

This clonotype was recorded a few times. The rearrangement uses TRBV7-9 and TRBJ2-1, with D possibly matching TRBD2 (6 bases). V dropped 5 bases and J dropped 13 bases, with 24 bases sitting between them. The CDR3 has 15 amino acids. Germline V gives CDR1 SEHNR, CDR2 FQNEAQ (reference sequence). In DNA form, the CDR3 reads TGTGCCAGCAGCCCCGGCCGGGGACTCCCGGAAGGTCAGTTCTTC. This sequence encodes CASSPGRGLPEGQFF.